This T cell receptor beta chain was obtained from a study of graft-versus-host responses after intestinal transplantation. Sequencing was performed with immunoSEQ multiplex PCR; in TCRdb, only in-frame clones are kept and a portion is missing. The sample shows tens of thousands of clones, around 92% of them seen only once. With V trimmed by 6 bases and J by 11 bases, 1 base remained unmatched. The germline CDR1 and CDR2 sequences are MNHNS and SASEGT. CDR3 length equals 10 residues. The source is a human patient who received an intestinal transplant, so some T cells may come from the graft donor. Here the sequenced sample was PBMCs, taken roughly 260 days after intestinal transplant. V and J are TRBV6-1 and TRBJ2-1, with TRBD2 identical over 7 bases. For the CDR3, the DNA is TGTGCCAGCAGCGGGACTAAGCAGTTCTTC. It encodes CASSGTKQFF.